This TCR beta chain was retrieved from a study of cytomegalovirus exposure and HLA in healthy donors. Overall study: Of all 370 or so donors who were genotyped, 75% to 90% belonged to the Caucasian-associated ancestry cluster.

In the PCR, 60 Vbeta and 13 Jbeta primers were used. The data were produced by immunoSEQ multiplex PCR, yet TCRdb's version contains in-frame clones alone and is incomplete. The repertoire holds about 160,000 clones, with approximately 81% as singletons. V lost 2 bases to trimming and J lost 8 bases; unmatched junction nucleotides: 4. The length of the CDR3 is 13 residues. Germline V CDR1 and CDR2: SGHNT, YYREEE (reference sequence). This clonotype was sampled from a young man in good health and CMV-seronegative. The sample taken for sequencing was PBMCs. The V and J genes are TRBV5-4 and TRBJ2-1; 7 nucleotides line up with TRBD2. The CDR3 region is CASSFKLAHEQFF. DNA for the CDR3: TGTGCCAGCAGCTTCAAACTAGCGCATGAGCAGTTCTTC.